The 9 T cell receptor beta chains presented below share a single source sample, sequenced in a study of T cells in localized non-small cell lung cancer. The repertoire was sequenced with immunoSEQ multiplex PCR; TCRdb's copy has only in-frame clones and lacks some. The data contain about 1,800 clones, roughly 29% of them singletons. The material sequenced was lung tumor tissue, taken before any cancer treatment. The receptor source for this set is a woman aged 40-69 years with stage I lung adenocarcinoma.

This clone is labeled as medium-sized (0.01 to 0.1%). The chain uses TRBV2 and TRBJ2-7; TRBD2 agrees at 8 bases. Germline trimming cut 6 bases from V and 0 bases from J; bases unmatched to any gene: 4. Per the germline V gene, CDR1 is SNHLY and CDR2 is FYNNEI. The CDR3 totals 14 residues. The chain's CDR3 is CASSGRAASYEQYF. CDR3 coding DNA: TGTGCCAGCAGCGGGAGGGCGGCCTCCTACGAGCAGTACTTC.

The V gene is TRBV30, the J gene TRBJ2-5, with D unclear. V lost 0 bases and J 4 bases, leaving 12 bases between the germline ends. The CDR3 consists of 14 residues. The germline V gene encodes CDR1 GTSNPN and CDR2 SVGIG (reference sequence). The CDR3 sequence is CAWSVRGVAETQYF. CDR3 coding DNA: TGTGCCTGGAGTGTACGTGGGGTTGCAGAGACCCAGTACTTC.

This clone was picked up a small number of times. This sequence joins TRBV11-3 and TRBJ2-5; D is possibly TRBD1 (6 bases). Trimming removed 5 bases at V and 5 bases at J, with 18 bases between. Germline V lookup: CDR1 SGHNT, CDR2 YENEEA. The CDR3 is made up of 15 amino acids. In nucleotides, the CDR3 is TGTGCCAGCAGCCCAAGGGGGACCCACCCGGAGACCCAGTACTTC. Its translation is CASSPRGTHPETQYF.

This clone qualifies as large. The J gene is TRBJ2-1, the V gene TRBV6-7, with D perhaps being TRBD1 or TRBD2 (5 bases each). TRBV6-7 is an ORF, with its function uncertain. Trimming removed 8 bases at V and 9 bases at J, with 11 bases between. The CDR3 runs to 11 residues. In DNA form, the CDR3 reads TGTGCCAGCGTCCGGGGACCTGAGCAGTTCTTC. This gives the protein CASVRGPEQFF.

V usage is TRBV11-3 and J usage is TRBJ2-1; TRBD2 aligns across 7 bases. V dropped 6 bases and J dropped 6; count of bases not matched to a gene: 11. This CDR3 contains 15 residues. The V gene's germline CDR1 is SGHNT and CDR2 YENEEA. CDR3 protein: CASRDWGRALNEQFF. The CDR3 DNA is TGTGCCAGCAGGGACTGGGGGAGGGCCCTCAATGAGCAGTTCTTC.

There are a few counts of this clone. The CDR3 bases are TGTGCCAGCATGGAGGGGTCCGGGACCTACGAGCAGTACTTC. Its translation: CASMEGSGTYEQYF. The chain has TRBV9 and TRBJ2-7; TRBD2 might be the D (6 bases). V dropped 6 bases and J dropped 2 bases, with 15 bases sitting between them. Germline V gene data show CDR1 as SGDLS and CDR2 as YYNGEE. The CDR3 sequence is 14 residues long.

This clone turned up a few times. The V and J genes are TRBV19 and TRBJ2-7; no reliable D call. V was trimmed by 9 bases and J by 4 bases, leaving 16 bases between them. The CDR3 extends over 13 amino acids. From germline, CDR1 is LNHDA and CDR2 SQIVND (reference sequence). The CDR3 region is CASMDANRYEQYF. CDR3 in DNA: TGTGCCAGCATGGACGCTAATCGGTACGAGCAGTACTTC.

The chain carries TRBV11-3 and TRBJ2-7; D perhaps matches TRBD1 (5 bases). Germline CDR1 is SGHNT and CDR2 is YENEEA. V was pared by 5 bases and J by 3 bases, with 14 bases between. This CDR3 region has 14 residues. CDR3 residues: CASSPLDSHYEQYF. The DNA for the CDR3 is TGTGCCAGCAGCCCTCTCGACAGCCACTACGAGCAGTACTTC.

This clone was counted only a few times. The J gene is TRBJ1-1, the V gene TRBV30; D might be TRBD1 (5 bases). This CDR3 contains 13 residues. CDR1 GTSNPN and CDR2 SVGIG come from the germline V gene (reference sequence). V was trimmed by 2 bases and J by 1 base, leaving 8 bases between them. The CDR3 sequence: CAWSSTGNTEAFF. CDR3 coding DNA: TGTGCCTGGAGTAGCACAGGGAACACTGAAGCTTTCTTT.